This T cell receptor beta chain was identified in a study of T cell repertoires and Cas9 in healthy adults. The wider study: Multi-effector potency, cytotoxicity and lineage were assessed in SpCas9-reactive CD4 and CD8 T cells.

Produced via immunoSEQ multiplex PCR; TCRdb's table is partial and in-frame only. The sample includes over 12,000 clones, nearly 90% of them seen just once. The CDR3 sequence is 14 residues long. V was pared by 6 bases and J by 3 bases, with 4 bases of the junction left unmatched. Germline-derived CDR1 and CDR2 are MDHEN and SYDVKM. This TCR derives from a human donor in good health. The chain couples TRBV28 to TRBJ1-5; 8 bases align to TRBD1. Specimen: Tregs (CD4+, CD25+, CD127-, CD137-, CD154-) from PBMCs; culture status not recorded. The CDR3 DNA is TGTGCCAGCAGACAGACAGGGGCCAATCAGCCCCAGCATTTT. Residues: CASRQTGANQPQHF.